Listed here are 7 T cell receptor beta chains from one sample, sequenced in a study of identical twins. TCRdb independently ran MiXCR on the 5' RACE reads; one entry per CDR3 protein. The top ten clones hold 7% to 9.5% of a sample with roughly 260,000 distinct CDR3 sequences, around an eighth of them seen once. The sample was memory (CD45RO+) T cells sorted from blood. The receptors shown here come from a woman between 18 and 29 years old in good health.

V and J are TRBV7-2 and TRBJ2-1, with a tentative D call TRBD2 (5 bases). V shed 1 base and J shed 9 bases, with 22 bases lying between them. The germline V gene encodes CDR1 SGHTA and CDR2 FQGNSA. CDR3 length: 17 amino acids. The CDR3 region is CASSLVSGVVGVVEQFF. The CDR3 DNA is TGTGCCAGCAGCTTAGTCTCGGGTGTCGTGGGAGTTGTTGAGCAGTTCTTC. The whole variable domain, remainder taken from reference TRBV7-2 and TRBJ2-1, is GAGVSQSPSNKVTEKGKDVELRCDPISGHTALYWYRQSLGQGLEFLIYFQGNSAPDKSGLPSDRFSAERTGGSVSTLTIQRTQQEDSAVYLCASSLVSGVVGVVEQFFGPGTRLTVL.

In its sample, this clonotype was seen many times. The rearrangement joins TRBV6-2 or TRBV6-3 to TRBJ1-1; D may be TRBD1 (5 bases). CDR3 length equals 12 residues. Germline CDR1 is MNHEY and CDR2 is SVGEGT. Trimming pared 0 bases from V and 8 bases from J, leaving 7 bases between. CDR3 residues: CASSYSRGEAFF. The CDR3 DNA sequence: TGTGCCAGCAGTTACTCTCGGGGGGAAGCTTTCTTT.

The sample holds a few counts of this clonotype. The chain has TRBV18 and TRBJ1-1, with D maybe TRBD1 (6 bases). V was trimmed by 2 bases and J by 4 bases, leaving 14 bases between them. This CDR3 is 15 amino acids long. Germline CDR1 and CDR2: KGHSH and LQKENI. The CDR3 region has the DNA TGTGCCAGCTCACCAGGGGGCTCGAGGGTCACTGAAGCTTTCTTT. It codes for CASSPGGSRVTEAFF. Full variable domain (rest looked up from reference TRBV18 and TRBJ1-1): NAGVMQNPRHLVRRRGQEARLRCSPMKGHSHVYWYRQLPEEGLKFMVYLQKENIIDESGMPKERFSAEFPKEGPSILRIQQVVRGDSAAYFCASSPGGSRVTEAFFGQGTRLTVV.

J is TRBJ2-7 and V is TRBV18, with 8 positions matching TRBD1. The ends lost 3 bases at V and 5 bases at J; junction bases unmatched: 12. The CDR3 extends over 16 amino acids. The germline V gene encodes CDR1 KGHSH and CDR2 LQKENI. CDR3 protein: CASSPNTGQGVHEQYF. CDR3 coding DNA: TGTGCCAGCTCACCGAATACAGGACAGGGTGTCCACGAGCAGTACTTC.

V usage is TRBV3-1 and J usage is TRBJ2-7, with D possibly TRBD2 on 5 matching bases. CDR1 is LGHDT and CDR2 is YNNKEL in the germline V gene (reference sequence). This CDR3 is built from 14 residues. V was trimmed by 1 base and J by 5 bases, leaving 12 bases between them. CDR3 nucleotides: TGTGCCAGCAGCCAAGGGAGGACGGGTAACGAGCAGTACTTC. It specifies CASSQGRTGNEQYF.

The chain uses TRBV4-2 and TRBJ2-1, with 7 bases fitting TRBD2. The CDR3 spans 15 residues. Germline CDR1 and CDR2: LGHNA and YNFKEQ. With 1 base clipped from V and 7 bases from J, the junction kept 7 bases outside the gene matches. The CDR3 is CASSQGLAEKNEQFF. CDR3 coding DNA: TGTGCCAGCAGCCAAGGGCTAGCGGAAAAAAATGAGCAGTTCTTC.

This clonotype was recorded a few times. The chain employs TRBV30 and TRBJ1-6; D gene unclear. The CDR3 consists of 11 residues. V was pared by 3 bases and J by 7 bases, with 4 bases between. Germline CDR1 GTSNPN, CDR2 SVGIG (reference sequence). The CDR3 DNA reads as TGTGCCTGGAGGGAGAATTCACCCCTCCACTTT. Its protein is CAWRENSPLHF.